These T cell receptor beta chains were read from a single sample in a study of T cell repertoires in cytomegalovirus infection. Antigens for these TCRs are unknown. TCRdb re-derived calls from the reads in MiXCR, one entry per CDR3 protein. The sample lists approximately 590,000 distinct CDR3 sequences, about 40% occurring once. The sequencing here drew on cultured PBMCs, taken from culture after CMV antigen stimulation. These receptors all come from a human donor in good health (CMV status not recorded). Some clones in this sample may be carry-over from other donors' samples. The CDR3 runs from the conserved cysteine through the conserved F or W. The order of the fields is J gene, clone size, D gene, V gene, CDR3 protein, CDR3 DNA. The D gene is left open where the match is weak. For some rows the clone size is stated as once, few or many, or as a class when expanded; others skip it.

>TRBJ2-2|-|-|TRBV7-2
CASSYERAGPTGELFF
TGTGCCAGCAGCTATGAAAGGGCGGGGCCCACCGGGGAGCTGTTTTTT
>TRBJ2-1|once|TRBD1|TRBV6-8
CASTDRERQFF
TGTGCCAGCACCGACAGGGAGAGGCAGTTCTTC
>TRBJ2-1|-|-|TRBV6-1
CASSDLSGLVHDEQFF
TGTGCCAGCAGTGACCTATCCGGCCTGGTGCACGATGAGCAGTTCTTC
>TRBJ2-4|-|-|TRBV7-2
CASSPSWGRGNIQYF
TGTGCCAGCAGCCCTAGTTGGGGGCGCGGAAACATTCAGTACTTC
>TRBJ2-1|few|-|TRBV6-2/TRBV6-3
CASSSIGLSYNEQFF
TGTGCCAGCAGTTCCATCGGCCTCTCCTACAATGAGCAGTTCTTC
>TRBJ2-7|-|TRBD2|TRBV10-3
CAISGTSGGHSYEQYF
TGTGCCATCAGCGGGACTAGCGGGGGGCACTCCTACGAGCAGTACTTC
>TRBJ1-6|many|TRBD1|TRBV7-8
CASSNLPGQYSPLHF
TGTGCCAGCAGCAACTTACCGGGACAGTATTCACCCCTCCACTTT
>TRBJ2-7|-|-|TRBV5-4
CASSSTQNSYEQYF
TGTGCCAGCAGTTCCACTCAAAACTCCTACGAGCAGTACTTC
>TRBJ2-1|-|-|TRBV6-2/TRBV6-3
CASSLLRGTGNNEQFF
TGTGCCAGCAGTCTCCTTCGGGGGACTGGGAACAATGAGCAGTTCTTC
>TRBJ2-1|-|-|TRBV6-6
CASPGIGRTDEQFF
TGTGCCAGCCCTGGGATAGGGCGGACCGATGAGCAGTTCTTC
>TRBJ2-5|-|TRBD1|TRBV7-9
CASSPWDRGRQETQYF
TGTGCCAGCAGCCCCTGGGACAGGGGGCGCCAAGAGACCCAGTACTTC
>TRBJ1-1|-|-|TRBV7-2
CASSQTRVMNTEAFF
TGTGCCAGCAGCCAAACGCGGGTAATGAACACTGAAGCTTTCTTT